This T cell receptor beta chain was sequenced during a study of blood T cell repertoires in COVID-19. Study details: Acute-phase and convalescent COVID-19 samples originated in the United States, Italy and Spain.

As handled by the study authors: Amplified reference gene primers provided the basis for estimating nucleated cell counts. TCRdb's table, derived via immunoSEQ multiplex PCR, lists solely in-frame clones and lacks some. From that table come the V and J calls and clone size; the DNA was used to work out D and trimming. The profile shows over 90,000 clones, 87% of them singletons. The CDR3 is 15 residues long. CDR1 MNHNS and CDR2 SASEGT come from the germline V gene. J was trimmed by 7 bases and V by 2 bases; bases with no gene match: 9. Sequences were obtained from peripheral blood. This TCR was sampled from a man in his forties or fifties with active COVID-19. This chain connects TRBV6-1 to TRBJ2-5; 8 bases match TRBD1. The CDR3 protein is CASSESQGAYGTQYF. The CDR3 nucleotides read TGTGCCAGCAGTGAATCCCAGGGGGCCTACGGGACCCAGTACTTC.